This entry lists 18 T cell receptor beta chains sequenced from one sample in a study of vaccination effects on CD4 cells after COVID-19. Sequencing was performed with immunoSEQ multiplex PCR; in TCRdb, only in-frame clones are kept and a portion is missing. This sample has around 30,000 clones, with approximately 70% found just once. The antigens for these receptors are not known. With the ViraFEST assay, the study expanded antigen-specific CD4+ T cells using viral peptide pools, then sequenced them. At the end of 9 to 11 days of culture, CD4+ T cells were isolated. Infection with SARS-CoV-2 occurred in the person between March and December 2020, and PCR confirmed it. This material consisted of CD4+ T cells from PBMCs cultured with SARS-CoV-2 spike peptides, taken before COVID-19 vaccination. Source of these receptors: a human donor who had a prior SARS-CoV-2 infection.

This clone was observed a handful of times. The CDR3 protein is CASSFRGRNSPLHF. The CDR3 DNA is TGTGCCAGCAGCTTTCGAGGAAGGAATTCACCCCTCCACTTT. V gene TRBV11-2 combines with J gene TRBJ1-6; no reliable D call. The germline V and J ends were trimmed by 3 bases and 7 bases, with 10 bases remaining between them. The CDR3 runs to 14 residues. Germline lookup yields CDR1 SGHAT and CDR2 FQNNGV.

The gene calls are TRBV18 and TRBJ2-7; TRBD1 is a possible D gene (6 bases). This CDR3 comprises 14 residues. CDR1 is KGHSH, CDR2 LQKENI, per germline. The V and J ends lost 0 bases and 6 bases respectively, with 12 bases between them. The CDR3 sequence: CASSPPSGASEQYF. DNA of the CDR3: TGTGCCAGCTCACCACCTTCAGGGGCCAGCGAGCAGTACTTC. Together with reference TRBV18 and TRBJ2-7, the CDR3 gives the full variable domain: NAGVMQNPRHLVRRRGQEARLRCSPMKGHSHVYWYRQLPEEGLKFMVYLQKENIIDESGMPKERFSAEFPKEGPSILRIQQVVRGDSAAYFCASSPPSGASEQYFGPGTRLTVT.

The rearrangement uses TRBV15 and TRBJ2-5; D remains ambiguous. This CDR3 is 17 amino acids long. CDR1 is LNHNV and CDR2 is YYDKDF in the germline V gene (reference sequence). V shed 3 bases and J shed 3 bases, with 20 bases lying between them. CDR3 sequence: CATSSGPARSLEETQYF. The CDR3 region has the DNA TGTGCCACCAGCAGCGGCCCCGCTAGGAGTTTAGAAGAGACCCAGTACTTC.

The chain employs TRBV4-1 and TRBJ1-2; TRBD1 might be the D (5 bases). The CDR3 contains 15 residues. Trimming removed 1 base from V and 0 bases from J, with 9 bases in between. Germline loops: CDR1 MGHRA, CDR2 YSYEKL. The CDR3 sequence: CASSQAPTANYGYTF. The CDR3 DNA follows: TGCGCCAGCAGCCAAGCTCCGACAGCTAACTATGGCTACACCTTC.

The rearrangement links TRBV2 to TRBJ2-3, with 9 bases lining up with TRBD2. The CDR3 extends over 15 amino acids. V trimming: 7 bases; J trimming: 7 bases; junction bases outside the gene matches: 12. The germline gives CDR1 SNHLY, CDR2 FYNNEI. In DNA form, the CDR3 reads TGTGCCAGCATAGGGCTAGCGGGATCTCAAAATACGCAGTATTTT. Translated, it gives CASIGLAGSQNTQYF.

V usage is TRBV5-1 and J usage is TRBJ2-3; unclear D gene. The CDR3 is 15 amino acids. Germline V gives CDR1 SGHRS, CDR2 YFSETQ. Trimming removed 4 bases at V and 1 base at J, with 13 bases between. In nucleotides, the CDR3 is TGCGCCAGCAGCATCAGACTTGACCGCACAGATACGCAGTATTTT. The encoded protein is CASSIRLDRTDTQYF.

This clone was observed a few times. This rearrangement joins TRBV12-5 to TRBJ2-2; D possibly corresponds to TRBD1 (5 bases). CDR1 and CDR2 (germline): LGHNT, FRNRAP. This CDR3 has 13 amino acids. With 6 bases removed from V and 6 bases from J, the gap between germline ends came to 11 bases. Here the CDR3 DNA reads TGTGCTAGTGGCTCCAGGGTTGCCGGGGAGCTGTTTTTT. Encoded protein: CASGSRVAGELFF.

This clone was found once. The rearrangement joins TRBV5-1 to TRBJ1-2; D is possibly TRBD1 (5 bases). Germline values: CDR1 SGHRS, CDR2 YFSETQ. The CDR3 is made up of 16 amino acids. V lost 0 bases, J lost 6 bases, and 18 bases lay in between. The DNA for the CDR3 is TGCGCCAGCAGCTTGGGGCAGGGTATCGGTCGGGATGGCTACACCTTC. Translated: CASSLGQGIGRDGYTF.

This clone has ten or more counts. This sequence joins TRBV4-2 and TRBJ2-7; 10 bases align to TRBD2. The ends lost 4 bases at V and 4 bases at J; junction bases unmatched: 13. The CDR3 covers 17 residues. Germline CDR1 LGHNA, CDR2 YNFKEQ. The CDR3 sequence: CASSPLDSGGAGYEQYF. CDR3 nucleotide sequence: TGTGCCAGCAGCCCCCTGGACAGCGGGGGGGCCGGGTACGAGCAGTACTTC.

The chain uses TRBV3-1 (or the pseudogene TRBV3-2) and TRBJ2-1, with 7 bases matching TRBD2. The germline CDR1 and CDR2 sequences are LGHDT and YNNKEL (reference sequence). The V and J ends lost 1 base and 0 bases, in that order; junction bases with no gene match: 3. This CDR3 is built from 16 residues. The CDR3 nucleotides are TGTGCCAGCAGCCAAGGGCCTAGCGGCTCCTACAATGAGCAGTTCTTC. Amino acids: CASSQGPSGSYNEQFF.

This chain connects TRBV9 to TRBJ2-7, with unresolved D. Between the trimmed V and J ends, which lost 0 bases and 4 bases, there was a span of 14 bases. CDR3 size: 15 residues. Germline V gene lookup returns CDR1 SGDLS and CDR2 YYNGEE. The CDR3 DNA reads as TGTGCCAGCAGCGTAGTGTTGTTCCAACCTTACGAGCAGTACTTC. Its translation: CASSVVLFQPYEQYF.

The chain uses TRBV30 and TRBJ2-1; TRBD2 matches 8 bases. The J segment lost 3 bases and the V segment lost 2 bases, leaving 15 bases of the junction unmatched. CDR3 size: 18 residues. CDR1 GTSNPN and CDR2 SVGIG come from the germline V gene (reference sequence). Here the CDR3 DNA reads TGTGCCTGGAGTAGCGAAGCCACCGGGACTAGGAGCTACAATGAGCAGTTCTTC. Its translation: CAWSSEATGTRSYNEQFF.

This sequence joins TRBV15 and TRBJ2-1; a weak D match, TRBD2 (6 bases). Trimming stripped 0 bases from V and 0 bases from J, with 18 bases between. In germline, CDR1 is LNHNV, CDR2 YYDKDF (reference sequence). The CDR3 sequence is 19 residues long. The DNA of the CDR3 is TGTGCCACCAGCAGAGATTCGACTAGTACCTACATCTCCTACAATGAGCAGTTCTTC. Translated, it gives CATSRDSTSTYISYNEQFF. The full variable domain, with the rest looked up from reference TRBV15 and TRBJ2-1, is DAMVIQNPRYQVTQFGKPVTLSCSQTLNHNVMYWYQQKSSQAPKLLFHYYDKDFNNEADTPDNFQSRRPNTSFCFLDIRSPGLGDTAMYLCATSRDSTSTYISYNEQFFGPGTRLTVL.

The chain couples TRBV27 to TRBJ1-2; 7 positions match TRBD1. The germline gives CDR1 MNHEY, CDR2 SMNVEV (reference sequence). The CDR3 runs 13 residues. The V and J ends lost 6 bases and 4 bases, in that order; junction bases with no gene match: 5. The CDR3 protein is CASRTTGFYGYTF. The DNA for the CDR3 is TGTGCCAGCAGGACGACAGGGTTCTATGGCTACACCTTC.

CDR3 loop: CASSLDRNTIYF. CDR3 in DNA: TGTGCCAGCAGCTTAGACCGGAACACCATATATTTT. The rearrangement joins TRBV7-2 to TRBJ1-3; D remains unclear. The CDR3 sequence is 12 residues long. V lost 1 base, J lost 7 bases, and 5 bases lay in between. Germline assignment: CDR1 SGHTA and CDR2 FQGNSA.

The V call is TRBV18, the J call TRBJ2-7; maybe TRBD2 (5 bases). Germline CDR1 is KGHSH and CDR2 is LQKENI. CDR3 length equals 13 residues. With 3 bases removed from V and 3 bases from J, the gap between germline ends came to 9 bases. This chain's CDR3 is CASSPGVSYEQYF. CDR3 sequence (DNA): TGTGCCAGCTCACCCGGGGTCAGCTACGAGCAGTACTTC.

The chain has TRBV24-1 and TRBJ2-2; TRBD2 aligns across 12 bases. Germline CDR1 is KGHDR and CDR2 is SFDVKD. The CDR3 runs to 18 residues. V lost 4 bases to trimming and J lost 3 bases; unmatched junction nucleotides: 8. Written as DNA, the CDR3 is TGTGCCACCAGTGACCCCCCTAGCGGGAGGGCCGACACCGGGGAGCTGTTTTTT. Protein sequence: CATSDPPSGRADTGELFF.

The chain combines TRBV11-2 with TRBJ2-1; the match to TRBD2 covers 9 bases. The CDR3 is 17 residues long. Trimming took 1 base from V and 7 from J; bases not matched to a gene: 11. Germline V gene data show CDR1 as SGHAT and CDR2 as FQNNGV. The CDR3 nucleotides read TGTGCCAGCAGCTTAGTGGTCGGCGGGAGGGCCAGAAATGAGCAGTTCTTC. Its translation: CASSLVVGGRARNEQFF.